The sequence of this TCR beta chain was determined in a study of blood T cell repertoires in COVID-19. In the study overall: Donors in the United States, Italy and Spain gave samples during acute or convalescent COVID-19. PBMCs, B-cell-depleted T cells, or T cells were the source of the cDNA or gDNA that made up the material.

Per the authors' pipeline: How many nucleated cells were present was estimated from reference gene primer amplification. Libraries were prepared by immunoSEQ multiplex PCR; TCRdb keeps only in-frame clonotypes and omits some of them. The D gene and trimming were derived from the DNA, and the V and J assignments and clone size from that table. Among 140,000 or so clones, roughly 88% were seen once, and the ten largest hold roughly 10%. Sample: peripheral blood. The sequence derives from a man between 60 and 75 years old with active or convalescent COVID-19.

This CDR3 reads CASSLLNTEAFF. CDR3 DNA: TGTGCCAGCAGCCTTTTAAACACTGAAGCTTTCTTT. This sequence joins TRBV12-3 or TRBV12-4 and TRBJ1-1; D remains unclear. CDR3 length: 12 residues. Trimming removed 6 bases from V and 2 bases from J, with 7 bases in between.